A selection of T cell receptor beta chains follows, all from one sample in a study of blood T cell repertoires in COVID-19. TCRdb's copy holds only in-frame clones and misses some; the assay was immunoSEQ multiplex PCR. In the table there are over 35,000 clones, roughly 89% of which are singletons. Sequenced input: peripheral blood. These TCRs come from a man in his fifties or sixties with active COVID-19. CDR3s include the opening cysteine and the closing phenylalanine or tryptophan. D genes are given only for firm matches. The size field is filled for only some rows; it gives once, few, many or a size class.

v_call: TRBV11-2
j_call: TRBJ2-7
clone_size: NA
d_call: NA
cdr3_aa: CASSLTGGGTHEQYF
cdr3_nt: TGTGCCAGCAGCTTAACTGGCGGAGGGACCCACGAGCAGTACTTC

v_call: TRBV9
j_call: TRBJ2-3
clone_size: NA
d_call: TRBD2
cdr3_aa: CASSPWEGMSVDTQYF
cdr3_nt: TGTGCCAGCAGCCCATGGGAGGGAATGTCAGTAGATACGCAGTATTTT

v_call: TRBV5-1
j_call: TRBJ2-7
clone_size: NA
d_call: NA
cdr3_aa: CASSGPLIPSSRDEQYF
cdr3_nt: TGCGCCAGCAGCGGACCCTTAATCCCTAGCTCTAGGGACGAGCAGTACTTC

v_call: TRBV19
j_call: TRBJ2-1
clone_size: NA
d_call: NA
cdr3_aa: CASTASGPNYNEQFF
cdr3_nt: TGTGCCAGTACGGCCAGCGGCCCAAACTACAATGAGCAGTTCTTC

v_call: TRBV12-5
j_call: TRBJ2-7
clone_size: NA
d_call: TRBD2
cdr3_aa: CASGLAVSGGNYEQYF
cdr3_nt: TGTGCTAGTGGTTTGGCGGTTAGCGGGGGCAACTACGAGCAGTACTTC

v_call: TRBV28
j_call: TRBJ1-1
clone_size: NA
d_call: NA
cdr3_aa: CASTVGASTEAFF
cdr3_nt: TGTGCCAGCACTGTGGGAGCTTCCACTGAAGCTTTCTTT

v_call: TRBV4-3
j_call: TRBJ2-4
clone_size: NA
d_call: TRBD2
cdr3_aa: CASSQGLAGAPPSDIQYF
cdr3_nt: TGCGCCAGCAGCCAAGGTCTAGCGGGAGCACCGCCTTCGGACATTCAGTACTTC

v_call: TRBV5-5
j_call: TRBJ2-3
clone_size: NA
d_call: TRBD2
cdr3_aa: CASSLETGLAGDTQYF
cdr3_nt: TGTGCCAGCAGCTTGGAAACCGGACTAGCGGGAGATACGCAGTATTTT

v_call: TRBV6-2/TRBV6-3
j_call: TRBJ2-1
clone_size: few
d_call: TRBD2
cdr3_aa: CASSYRVTSGNYNEQFF
cdr3_nt: TGTGCCAGCAGTTACCGAGTGACTAGCGGGAACTACAATGAGCAGTTCTTC

v_call: TRBV18
j_call: TRBJ2-3
clone_size: NA
d_call: TRBD2
cdr3_aa: CASSLGTSGHTDTQYF
cdr3_nt: TGTGCCAGCTCTCTCGGGACTAGCGGACACACAGATACGCAGTATTTT

v_call: TRBV5-6
j_call: TRBJ2-2
clone_size: NA
d_call: NA
cdr3_aa: CASSSTPGINTGELFF
cdr3_nt: TGTGCCAGCAGCTCAACCCCCGGGATAAACACCGGGGAGCTGTTTTTT

v_call: TRBV12-3/TRBV12-4
j_call: TRBJ1-5
clone_size: NA
d_call: NA
cdr3_aa: CASSLWQNQPQHF
cdr3_nt: TGTGCCAGCAGTTTGTGGCAGAATCAGCCCCAGCATTTT

v_call: TRBV3-1/TRBV3-2
j_call: TRBJ1-1
clone_size: NA
d_call: NA
cdr3_aa: CASSPLGGVTEAFF
cdr3_nt: TGTGCCAGCAGCCCTTTAGGAGGGGTCACTGAAGCTTTCTTT

v_call: TRBV6-5
j_call: TRBJ2-4
clone_size: NA
d_call: TRBD1
cdr3_aa: CASRTTGGNIQYF
cdr3_nt: TGTGCCAGCAGGACCACAGGGGGAAACATTCAGTACTTC

v_call: TRBV4-2
j_call: TRBJ2-3
clone_size: NA
d_call: NA
cdr3_aa: CASSTYSTDTQYF
cdr3_nt: TGTGCCAGCAGCACCTACAGCACAGATACGCAGTATTTT

v_call: TRBV7-9
j_call: TRBJ2-2
clone_size: NA
d_call: NA
cdr3_aa: CASSLAPGGGNTGELFF
cdr3_nt: TGTGCCAGCAGCTTAGCGCCCGGAGGGGGCAACACCGGGGAGCTGTTTTTT

v_call: TRBV11-1
j_call: TRBJ2-3
clone_size: NA
d_call: TRBD1
cdr3_aa: CASSPFGQDSTDTQYF
cdr3_nt: TGTGCCAGCAGCCCCTTTGGACAGGATAGCACAGATACGCAGTATTTT